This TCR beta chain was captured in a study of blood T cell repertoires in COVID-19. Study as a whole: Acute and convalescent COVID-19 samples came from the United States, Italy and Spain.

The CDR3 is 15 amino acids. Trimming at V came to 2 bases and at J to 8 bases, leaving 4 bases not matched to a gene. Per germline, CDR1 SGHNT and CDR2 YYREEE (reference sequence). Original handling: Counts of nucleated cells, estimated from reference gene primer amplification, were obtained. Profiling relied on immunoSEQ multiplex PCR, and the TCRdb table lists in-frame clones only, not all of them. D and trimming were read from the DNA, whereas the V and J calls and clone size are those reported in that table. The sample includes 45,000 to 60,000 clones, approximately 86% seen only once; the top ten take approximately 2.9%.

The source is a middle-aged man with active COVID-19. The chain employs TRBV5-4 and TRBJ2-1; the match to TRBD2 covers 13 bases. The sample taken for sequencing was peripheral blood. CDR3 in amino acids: CASSFGTSGVYEQFF. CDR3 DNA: TGTGCCAGCAGCTTCGGGACTAGCGGGGTTTATGAGCAGTTCTTC.